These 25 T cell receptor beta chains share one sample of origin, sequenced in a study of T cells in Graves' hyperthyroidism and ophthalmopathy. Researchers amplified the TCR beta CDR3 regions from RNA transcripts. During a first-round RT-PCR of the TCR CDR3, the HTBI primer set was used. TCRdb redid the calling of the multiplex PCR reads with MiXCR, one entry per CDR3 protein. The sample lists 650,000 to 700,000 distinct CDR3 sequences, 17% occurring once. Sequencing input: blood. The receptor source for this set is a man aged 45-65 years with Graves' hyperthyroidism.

The CDR3 here is CSVNADHYNEQFF. The CDR3 DNA reads as TGCAGCGTGAATGCGGACCACTACAATGAGCAGTTCTTC. The rearrangement joins TRBV29-1 to TRBJ2-1, with no clear D. V gave up 6 bases and J gave up 3 bases, with 12 bases separating them. Germline CDR1 is SQVTM and CDR2 is ANQGSEA. This CDR3 contains 13 residues.

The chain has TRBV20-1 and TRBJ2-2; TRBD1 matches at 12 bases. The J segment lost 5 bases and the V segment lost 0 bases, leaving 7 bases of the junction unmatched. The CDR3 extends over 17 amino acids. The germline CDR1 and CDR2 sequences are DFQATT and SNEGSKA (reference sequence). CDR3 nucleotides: TGCAGTGCTAGAGATCCGGGACAGGGGGCTCGGACCGGGGAGCTGTTTTTT. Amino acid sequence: CSARDPGQGARTGELFF.

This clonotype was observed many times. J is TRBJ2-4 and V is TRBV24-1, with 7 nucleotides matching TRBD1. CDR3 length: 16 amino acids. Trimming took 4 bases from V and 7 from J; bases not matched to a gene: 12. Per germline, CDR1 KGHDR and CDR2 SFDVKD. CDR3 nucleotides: TGTGCCACCAGTGAGTCAAAGACAGGGAAGAAGAACATTCAGTACTTC. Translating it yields CATSESKTGKKNIQYF.

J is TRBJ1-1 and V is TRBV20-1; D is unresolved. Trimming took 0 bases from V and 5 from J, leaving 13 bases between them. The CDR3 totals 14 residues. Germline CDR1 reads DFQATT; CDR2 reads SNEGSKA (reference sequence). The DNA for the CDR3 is TGCAGTGCTAGAGATTGGAGCGAGGGTACTGAAGCTTTCTTT. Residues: CSARDWSEGTEAFF.

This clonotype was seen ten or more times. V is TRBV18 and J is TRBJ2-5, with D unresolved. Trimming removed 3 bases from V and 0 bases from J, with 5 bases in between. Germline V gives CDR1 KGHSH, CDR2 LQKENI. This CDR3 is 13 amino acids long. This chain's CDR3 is CASSPLDQETQYF. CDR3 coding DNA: TGTGCCAGCTCACCCCTCGACCAAGAGACCCAGTACTTC.

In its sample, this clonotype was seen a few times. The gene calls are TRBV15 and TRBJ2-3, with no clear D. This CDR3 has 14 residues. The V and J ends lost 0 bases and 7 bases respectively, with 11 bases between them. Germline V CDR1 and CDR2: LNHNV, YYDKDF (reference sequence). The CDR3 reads CATSRDPPWNTQYF. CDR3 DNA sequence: TGTGCCACCAGCAGAGACCCCCCCTGGAATACGCAGTATTTT.

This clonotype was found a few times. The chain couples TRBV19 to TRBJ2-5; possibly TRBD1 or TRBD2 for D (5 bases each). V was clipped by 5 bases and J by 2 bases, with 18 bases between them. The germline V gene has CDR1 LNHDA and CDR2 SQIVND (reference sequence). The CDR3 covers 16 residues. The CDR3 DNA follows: TGTGCCAGTAGTGCCGGTACCGGGACGCTACAAGAGACCCAGTACTTC. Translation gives CASSAGTGTLQETQYF.

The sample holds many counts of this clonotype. The CDR3 nucleotides are TGTGCCAGCAGCCTTAGCGGATACTCCTACAATGAGCAGTTCTTC. This sequence encodes CASSLSGYSYNEQFF. The chain carries TRBV7-3 and TRBJ2-1; D is possibly TRBD2 (6 bases). Deletions cut 5 bases from V and 0 bases from J, with 11 bases between. The V gene's germline CDR1 is SGHTA and CDR2 FQGTGA. The CDR3 spans 15 residues.

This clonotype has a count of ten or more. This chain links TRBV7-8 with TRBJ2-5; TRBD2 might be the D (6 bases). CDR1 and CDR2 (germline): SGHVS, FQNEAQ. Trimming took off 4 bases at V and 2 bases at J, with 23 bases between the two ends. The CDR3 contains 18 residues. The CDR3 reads CASSWGYRKRAIQETQYF. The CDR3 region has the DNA TGTGCCAGCAGCTGGGGGTATAGAAAGCGGGCAATTCAAGAGACCCAGTACTTC.

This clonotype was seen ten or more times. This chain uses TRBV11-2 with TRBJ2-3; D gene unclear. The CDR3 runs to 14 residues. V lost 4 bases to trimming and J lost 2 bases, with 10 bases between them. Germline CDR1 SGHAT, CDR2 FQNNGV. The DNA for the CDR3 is TGTGCCAGCAGCTCCCATTACTACACAGATACGCAGTATTTT. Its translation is CASSSHYYTDTQYF.

CDR3 nucleotide sequence: TGTGCCTGGAACCGGTGGAGAGGCCTAGCGGGAGGCGCGAACACCGGGGAGCTGTTTTTT. As protein: CAWNRWRGLAGGANTGELFF. The chain links TRBV30 to TRBJ2-2, with TRBD2 matching over 11 bases. The V gene's germline CDR1 is GTSNPN and CDR2 SVGIG (reference sequence). V was clipped by 4 bases and J by 0 bases; unmatched bases: 16. This CDR3 has 20 amino acids.

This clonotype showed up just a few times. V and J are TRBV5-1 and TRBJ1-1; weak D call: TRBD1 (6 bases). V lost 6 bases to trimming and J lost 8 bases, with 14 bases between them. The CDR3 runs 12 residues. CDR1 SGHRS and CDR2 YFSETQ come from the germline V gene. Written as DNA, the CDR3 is TGCGCCAGCACCGGGACACGGACGGAAGCTTTCTTT. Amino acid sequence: CASTGTRTEAFF. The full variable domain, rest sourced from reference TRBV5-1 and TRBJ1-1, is KAGVTQTPRYLIKTRGQQVTLSCSPISGHRSVSWYQQTPGQGLQFLFEYFSETQRNKGNFPGRFSGRQFSNSRSEMNVSTLELGDSALYLCASTGTRTEAFFGQGTRLTVV.

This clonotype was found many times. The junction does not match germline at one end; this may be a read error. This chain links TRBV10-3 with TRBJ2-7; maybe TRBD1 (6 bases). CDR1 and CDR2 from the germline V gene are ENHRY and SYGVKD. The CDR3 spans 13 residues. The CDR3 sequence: CASLPQGLDEQYF. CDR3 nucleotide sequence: TGCGCCTCACTTCCACAGGGCCTGGACGAGCAGTACTTC.

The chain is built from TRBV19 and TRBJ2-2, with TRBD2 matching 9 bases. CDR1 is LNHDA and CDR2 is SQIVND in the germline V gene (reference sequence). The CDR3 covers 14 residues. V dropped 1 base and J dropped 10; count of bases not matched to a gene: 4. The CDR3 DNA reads TGTGCCAGTAGTATAGTGGGACTAGCTCCGGAGCTGTTTTTT. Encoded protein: CASSIVGLAPELFF.

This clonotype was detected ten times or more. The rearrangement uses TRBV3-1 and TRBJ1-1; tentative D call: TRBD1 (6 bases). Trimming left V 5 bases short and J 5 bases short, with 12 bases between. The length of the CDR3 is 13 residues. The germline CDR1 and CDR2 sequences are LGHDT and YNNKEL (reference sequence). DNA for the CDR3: TGTGCCAGCAGCTATAAACAGGGAACTGAAGCTTTCTTT. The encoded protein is CASSYKQGTEAFF.

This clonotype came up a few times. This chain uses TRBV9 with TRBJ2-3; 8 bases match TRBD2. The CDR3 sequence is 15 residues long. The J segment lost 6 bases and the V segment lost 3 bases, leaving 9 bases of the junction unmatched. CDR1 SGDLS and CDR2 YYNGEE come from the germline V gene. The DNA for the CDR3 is TGTGCCAGCAGCGGGGGACTAGAGAGTGCGGATACGCAGTATTTT. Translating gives CASSGGLESADTQYF.

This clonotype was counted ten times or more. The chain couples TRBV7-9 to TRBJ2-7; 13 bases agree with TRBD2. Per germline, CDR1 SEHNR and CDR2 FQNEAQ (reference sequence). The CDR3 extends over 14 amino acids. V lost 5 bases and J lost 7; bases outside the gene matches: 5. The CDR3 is CASSRPGLAGEQYF. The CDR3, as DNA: TGTGCCAGCAGCAGGCCGGGACTAGCGGGGGAGCAGTACTTC.

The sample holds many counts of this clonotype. CDR3 sequence reads: CASSLRRQQAKTQYF. The CDR3 DNA reads as TGTGCCAGCAGCTTAAGGAGACAGCAGGCGAAGACCCAGTACTTC. The chain carries TRBV7-2 and TRBJ2-5; a possible D gene is TRBD1 (5 bases). Germline values: CDR1 SGHTA, CDR2 FQGNSA. V was cut by 2 bases and J by 6 bases, with 16 bases left in between. There are 15 residues in the CDR3.

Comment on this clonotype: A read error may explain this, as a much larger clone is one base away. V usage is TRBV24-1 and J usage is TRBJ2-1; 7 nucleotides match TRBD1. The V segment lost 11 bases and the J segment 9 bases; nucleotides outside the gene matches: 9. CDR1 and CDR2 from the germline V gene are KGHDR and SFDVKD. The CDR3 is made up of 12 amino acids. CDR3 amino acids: CANSGPGGEQFF. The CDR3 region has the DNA TGTGCCAACAGCGGCCCAGGGGGTGAGCAGTTCTTC.

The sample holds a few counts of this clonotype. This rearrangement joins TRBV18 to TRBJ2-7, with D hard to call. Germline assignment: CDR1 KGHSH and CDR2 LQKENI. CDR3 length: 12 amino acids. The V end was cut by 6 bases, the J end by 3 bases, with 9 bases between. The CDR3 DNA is TGTGCCAGCTCCCCTCAAATCTACGAGCAGTACTTC. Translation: CASSPQIYEQYF.

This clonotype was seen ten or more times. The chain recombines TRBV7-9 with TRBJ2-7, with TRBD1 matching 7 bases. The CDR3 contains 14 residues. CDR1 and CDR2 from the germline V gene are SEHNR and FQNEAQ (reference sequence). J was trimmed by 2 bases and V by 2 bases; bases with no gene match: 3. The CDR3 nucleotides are TGTGCCAGCAGCTTAAAAGGGACAGCCTACGAGCAGTACTTC. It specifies CASSLKGTAYEQYF.

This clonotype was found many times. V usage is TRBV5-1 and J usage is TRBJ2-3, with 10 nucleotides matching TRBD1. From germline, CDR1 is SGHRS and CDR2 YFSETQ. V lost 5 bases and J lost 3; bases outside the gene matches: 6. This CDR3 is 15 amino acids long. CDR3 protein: CASRFRQGATDTQYF. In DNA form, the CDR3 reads TGCGCCAGCAGATTTCGACAGGGGGCAACAGATACGCAGTATTTT.

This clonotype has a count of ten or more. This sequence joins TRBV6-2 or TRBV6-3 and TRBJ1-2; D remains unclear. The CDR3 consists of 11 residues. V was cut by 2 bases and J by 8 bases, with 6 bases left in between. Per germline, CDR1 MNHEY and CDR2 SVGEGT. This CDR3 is CASSYGLGYTF. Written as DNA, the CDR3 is TGTGCCAGCAGTTACGGTCTCGGCTACACCTTC.

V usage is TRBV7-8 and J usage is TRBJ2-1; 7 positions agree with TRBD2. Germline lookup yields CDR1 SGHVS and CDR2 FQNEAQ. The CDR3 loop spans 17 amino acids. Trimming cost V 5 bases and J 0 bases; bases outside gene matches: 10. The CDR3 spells CASSLQPGGVSYNEQFF. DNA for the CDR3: TGTGCCAGCAGCCTCCAACCTGGGGGGGTCTCCTACAATGAGCAGTTCTTC.

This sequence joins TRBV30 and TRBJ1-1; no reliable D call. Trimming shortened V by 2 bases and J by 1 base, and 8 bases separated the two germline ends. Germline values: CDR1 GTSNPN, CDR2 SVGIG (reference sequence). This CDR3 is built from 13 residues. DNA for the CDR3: TGTGCCTGGAGTTTTTGGGGGAACACTGAAGCTTTCTTT. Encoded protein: CAWSFWGNTEAFF. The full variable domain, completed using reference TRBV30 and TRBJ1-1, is SQTIHQWPATLVQPVGSPLSLECTVEGTSNPNLYWYRQAAGRGLQLLFYSVGIGQISSEVPQNLSASRPQDRQFILSSKKLLLSDSGFYLCAWSFWGNTEAFFGQGTRLTVV.